The 28 T cell receptor beta chains in this list originate from one sample, sequenced in a study of lymphopenia after photon versus proton radiotherapy. TCRdb's copy holds only in-frame clones and misses some; the assay was immunoSEQ multiplex PCR. The data hold approximately 70,000 clones, with 75% to 90% observed a single time. Sequences were derived from peripheral blood, sampled from a patient treated with proton-based radiotherapy. The receptor set was obtained from an elderly man with esophageal cancer.

The gene calls are TRBV11-2 and TRBJ2-1, with a tentative D call TRBD1 (6 bases). In germline, CDR1 is SGHAT, CDR2 FQNNGV. This CDR3 contains 16 residues. Deletions cut 7 bases from V and 7 bases from J, with 23 bases between. CDR3 sequence (DNA): TGTGCCAGCACCCCCCGAGGGGGATGGGGTCAGAATGAGCAGTTCTTC. Translating it yields CASTPRGGWGQNEQFF.

The V gene is TRBV9, the J gene TRBJ1-1; D may be TRBD1 (5 bases). The CDR3 is 15 amino acids. V was clipped by 3 bases and J by 5 bases, with 17 bases between them. CDR1 is SGDLS and CDR2 is YYNGEE in the germline V gene. CDR3 coding DNA: TGTGCCAGCAGCGCTTACCGGGACCGAAAAACTGAAGCTTTCTTT. Its protein product is CASSAYRDRKTEAFF.

The chain has TRBV29-1 and TRBJ1-1; 9 bases align to TRBD1. Germline CDR1 and CDR2: SQVTM and ANQGSEA. With 7 bases clipped from V and 5 bases from J, the junction kept 17 bases outside the gene matches. The CDR3 loop spans 16 amino acids. CDR3 DNA sequence: TGCAGCGCTCCCCATTCCACAGGGGGCAGAGGAACTGAAGCTTTCTTT. Protein: CSAPHSTGGRGTEAFF.

The chain is built from TRBV7-3 and TRBJ2-7; TRBD1 agrees at 7 bases. The CDR3 spans 14 residues. CDR1 and CDR2 from the germline V gene are SGHTA and FQGTGA. V shed 5 bases and J 3 bases; nucleotides not matched to a gene: 7. CDR3 coding DNA: TGTGCCAGCAGCCCAGGGACAGAGTTCTACGAGCAGTACTTC. Its protein is CASSPGTEFYEQYF.

The CDR3 bases are TGTGCCAGCAGCGTGGACAGGCCCGGGGCGGGCACTGAAGCTTTCTTT. It encodes CASSVDRPGAGTEAFF. The V gene is TRBV5-4, the J gene TRBJ1-1, with 7 bases lining up with TRBD1. CDR1 and CDR2 from the germline V gene are SGHNT and YYREEE (reference sequence). The CDR3 runs 16 residues. The junction had 13 bases not matched to a gene; V was cut back by 4 bases and J by 4 bases. The whole variable domain, remainder taken from reference TRBV5-4 and TRBJ1-1, is ETGVTQSPTHLIKTRGQQVTLRCSSQSGHNTVSWYQQALGQGPQFIFQYYREEENGRGNFPPRFSGLQFPNYSSELNVNALELDDSALYLCASSVDRPGAGTEAFFGQGTRLTVV.

J is TRBJ2-2 and V is TRBV11-2; 8 nucleotides match TRBD2. Germline V CDR1 and CDR2: SGHAT, FQNNGV. The CDR3 spans 17 residues. V shed 0 bases, J shed 7 bases, and the junction held 10 bases outside the gene matches. CDR3 amino acids: CASSLDRDSGTIGELFF. The CDR3 region has the DNA TGTGCCAGCAGCTTAGATCGAGATAGCGGGACGATCGGGGAGCTGTTTTTT.

This clone occurred a few times. This CDR3 is CASRDGQGFTEAFF. CDR3 bases: TGTGCCAGCAGAGACGGACAGGGGTTTACTGAAGCTTTCTTT. The chain employs TRBV6-5 and TRBJ1-1; TRBD1 matches at 9 bases. CDR3 size: 14 residues. The V gene end was trimmed by 6 bases and the J gene end by 5 bases; junction bases not matched to a gene: 7. CDR1 MNHEY and CDR2 SVGAGI come from the germline V gene.

The chain combines TRBV18 with TRBJ1-3; maybe TRBD1 (6 bases). The CDR3 covers 17 residues. Germline CDR1 and CDR2: KGHSH and LQKENI. V gave up 2 bases and J gave up 0 bases, with 14 bases separating them. CDR3 loop: CASSPNAADSSGNTIYF. DNA for the CDR3: TGTGCCAGCTCACCAAATGCAGCGGACAGCTCTGGAAACACCATATATTTT.

The V call is TRBV14, the J call TRBJ2-5; TRBD2 aligns across 8 bases. The junction had 11 bases not matched to a gene; V was cut back by 2 bases and J by 3 bases. Germline CDR1 and CDR2: SGHDN and FVKESK. The CDR3 has 17 amino acids. The CDR3 nucleotides read TGTGCCAGCAGCCAAAGGTTAGGGACTAGTAAAGAAGAGACCCAGTACTTC. This codes for CASSQRLGTSKEETQYF.

J is TRBJ2-6 and V is TRBV5-1; 8 nucleotides align to TRBD1. The CDR3 loop spans 17 amino acids. V lost 3 bases and J lost 0; bases outside the gene matches: 5. Germline CDR1 SGHRS, CDR2 YFSETQ. The CDR3 loop is CASSSDRGGSGANVLTF. In DNA form, the CDR3 reads TGCGCCAGCAGCTCCGACAGGGGTGGCTCTGGGGCCAACGTCCTGACTTTC.

The chain is built from TRBV11-2 and TRBJ2-5; D might be TRBD1 (5 bases). TRBJ2-7 explains the end of the DNA better; the J call may be wrong. CDR3 size: 17 residues. Germline-derived CDR1 and CDR2 are SGHAT and FQNNGV. The DNA for the CDR3 is TGTGCCAGCAGCTTACCACGGATGGGGCCCCTTGGAGACGAGCAGTACTTC. This codes for CASSLPRMGPLGDEQYF.

The gene calls are TRBV6-1 and TRBJ1-1; no clear D gene. V lost 8 bases and J 1 base, leaving 8 bases between the germline ends. The CDR3 length is 12 residues. The germline V gene encodes CDR1 MNHNS and CDR2 SASEGT. CDR3: CASATRNTEAFF. DNA of the CDR3: TGTGCCAGCGCCACAAGGAACACTGAAGCTTTCTTT.

The chain links TRBV7-2 to TRBJ1-4, with D uncertain. The CDR3 contains 16 residues. The germline gives CDR1 SGHTA, CDR2 FQGNSA. The V end lost 5 bases, the J end lost 5 bases, and 18 bases lay between the germline ends. CDR3 nucleotide sequence: TGTGCCAGCAGCCGAAACGGCCAATTTGGGAATGAAAAACTGTTTTTT. Translation: CASSRNGQFGNEKLFF. The full variable domain, in which reference TRBV7-2 and TRBJ1-4 provide the parts outside the CDR3, is GAGVSQSPSNKVTEKGKDVELRCDPISGHTALYWYRQSLGQGLEFLIYFQGNSAPDKSGLPSDRFSAERTGGSVSTLTIQRTQQEDSAVYLCASSRNGQFGNEKLFFGSGTQLSVL.

This clone was seen a single time. The chain is built from TRBV10-3 and TRBJ2-4; D is ambiguous. The CDR3 length is 8 residues. Trimming shortened V by 6 bases and J by 14 bases, and 5 bases separated the two germline ends. Germline V gene lookup returns CDR1 ENHRY and CDR2 SYGVKD. The DNA of the CDR3 is TGTGCCATCAGATCCGAGTACTTC. It codes for CAIRSEYF.

The chain carries TRBV7-2 and TRBJ2-7; TRBD1 matches 8 bases. CDR1 is SGHTA and CDR2 is FQGNSA in the germline V gene. V lost 0 bases and J lost 6; bases outside the gene matches: 7. This CDR3 contains 15 residues. The CDR3 loop reads CASSLASRGRVEQYF. The CDR3 coding sequence is TGTGCCAGCAGCTTAGCAAGCAGGGGGCGTGTCGAGCAGTACTTC.

The genes are TRBV7-9 and TRBJ1-1; 7 bases are a match to TRBD1. The CDR3 has 19 amino acids. Looked up from germline, CDR1 is SEHNR and CDR2 is FQNEAQ (reference sequence). V lost 4 bases and J lost 3; bases outside the gene matches: 20. The CDR3 loop is CASSSQPGGNTPNDTEAFF. In DNA, the CDR3 is TGTGCCAGCAGCTCACAACCAGGGGGAAATACCCCAAATGACACTGAAGCTTTCTTT.

The rearrangement joins TRBV18 to TRBJ2-3, with D hard to call. V was shortened by 3 bases and J by 5 bases, with 9 bases between the two germline ends. CDR1 KGHSH and CDR2 LQKENI come from the germline V gene. The CDR3 runs to 13 residues. CDR3 protein: CASSPTTGDTQYF. Written as DNA, the CDR3 is TGTGCCAGCTCACCCACGACGGGAGATACGCAGTATTTT.

The chain couples TRBV19 to TRBJ2-3; perhaps TRBD1 as D (6 bases). CDR1 LNHDA and CDR2 SQIVND come from the germline V gene (reference sequence). There are 15 residues in the CDR3. Trimming took off 6 bases at V and 5 bases at J, with 18 bases between the two ends. CDR3 loop: CASSSQGLKEDTQYF. CDR3 coding DNA: TGTGCCAGTAGCTCACAGGGCCTGAAGGAAGATACGCAGTATTTT.

This clone was recorded only once. The V call is TRBV27, the J call TRBJ2-7; 9 nucleotides align to TRBD1. The germline V gene encodes CDR1 MNHEY and CDR2 SMNVEV (reference sequence). The length of the CDR3 is 17 residues. V trimming: 5 bases; J trimming: 5 bases; junction bases outside the gene matches: 16. CDR3 in DNA: TGTGCCAGCAGTCAACTAGGTCGTGGACAGGGGATCCACGAGCAGTACTTC. It specifies CASSQLGRGQGIHEQYF.

This clone has a single count. The chain carries TRBV4-1 and TRBJ1-4; maybe TRBD1 (5 bases). From germline, CDR1 is MGHRA and CDR2 YSYEKL. With 2 bases removed from V and 8 bases from J, the gap between germline ends came to 18 bases. The CDR3 contains 16 residues. CDR3 nucleotides: TGCGCCAGCAGCCAACTCCCGCTGGGGGGAACCGAAAAACTGTTTTTT. Protein product: CASSQLPLGGTEKLFF.

CDR3 bases: TGTGCCAGCAGCTTAGCTTCGACAGGGGGGGAAGCTTTCTTT. Translation gives CASSLASTGGEAFF. J is TRBJ1-1 and V is TRBV7-6, with 9 bases that match TRBD1. This CDR3 contains 14 residues. J was trimmed by 8 bases and V by 0 bases; bases with no gene match: 4. CDR1 and CDR2 from the germline V gene are SGHVS and FNYEAQ. Combining the CDR3 with reference TRBV7-6 and TRBJ1-1 gives the whole variable domain GAGVSQSPRYKVTKRGQDVALRCDPISGHVSLYWYRQALGQGPEFLTYFNYEAQQDKSGLPNDRFSAERPEGSISTLTIQRTEQRDSAMYRCASSLASTGGEAFFGQGTRLTVV.

The chain uses TRBV7-2 and TRBJ2-2; D possibly corresponds to TRBD2 (6 bases). Germline CDR1 and CDR2: SGHTA and FQGNSA. V was clipped by 5 bases and J by 9 bases, with 16 bases between them. The length of the CDR3 is 14 residues. The CDR3 protein is CASSPDGGGRELFF. Written as DNA, the CDR3 is TGTGCCAGCAGCCCCGACGGGGGAGGCCGGGAGCTGTTTTTT. The full variable domain, rest sourced from reference TRBV7-2 and TRBJ2-2, is GAGVSQSPSNKVTEKGKDVELRCDPISGHTALYWYRQSLGQGLEFLIYFQGNSAPDKSGLPSDRFSAERTGGSVSTLTIQRTQQEDSAVYLCASSPDGGGRELFFGEGSRLTVL.

The V call is TRBV7-9, the J call TRBJ1-2; 8 bases fit TRBD1. The ends lost 1 base at V and 6 bases at J; junction bases unmatched: 13. The CDR3 sequence is 17 residues long. Per germline, CDR1 SEHNR and CDR2 FQNEAQ (reference sequence). In nucleotides, the CDR3 is TGTGCCAGCAGCTTAGAGTTCTGGGCGGACAGGGAAAATGGCTACACCTTC. This codes for CASSLEFWADRENGYTF.

The chain recombines TRBV5-1 with TRBJ1-2, with TRBD1 matching 8 bases. The CDR3 consists of 13 residues. V trimming: 9 bases; J trimming: 6 bases; junction bases outside the gene matches: 10. Germline loops: CDR1 SGHRS, CDR2 YFSETQ. In DNA form, the CDR3 reads TGCGCCACCAGACAGGGGATAGCCGATGGCTACACCTTC. It codes for CATRQGIADGYTF. The variable domain in full, completed from reference TRBV5-1 and TRBJ1-2, reads KAGVTQTPRYLIKTRGQQVTLSCSPISGHRSVSWYQQTPGQGLQFLFEYFSETQRNKGNFPGRFSGRQFSNSRSEMNVSTLELGDSALYLCATRQGIADGYTFGSGTRLTVV.

The J gene is TRBJ1-3, the V gene TRBV7-9; D is ambiguous. With 10 bases removed from V and 0 bases from J, the gap between germline ends came to 16 bases. The CDR3 extends over 15 amino acids. Germline V gene sequence: CDR1 SEHNR, CDR2 FQNEAQ (reference sequence). The CDR3 loop is CATPRVQLSGNTIYF. DNA for the CDR3: TGTGCCACCCCACGGGTACAACTCTCTGGAAACACCATATATTTT.

This sequence joins TRBV27 and TRBJ2-5; 8 positions agree with TRBD2. Per the germline V gene, CDR1 is MNHEY and CDR2 is SMNVEV (reference sequence). V trimming: 4 bases; J trimming: 5 bases; junction bases outside the gene matches: 12. This CDR3 comprises 16 residues. This CDR3 reads CASSSDPGLARETQYF. The CDR3 region has the DNA TGTGCCAGCAGTTCCGACCCCGGACTAGCCAGGGAGACCCAGTACTTC.

The J gene is TRBJ2-7, the V gene TRBV19; D might be TRBD2 (6 bases). Per the germline V gene, CDR1 is LNHDA and CDR2 is SQIVND (reference sequence). V lost 5 bases to trimming and J lost 7 bases, with 15 bases between them. This CDR3 has 13 amino acids. The CDR3 DNA follows: TGTGCCAGTAGTTCCCCAACCGCGGGGGAGCAGTACTTC. Translated: CASSSPTAGEQYF.

The chain couples TRBV19 to TRBJ2-1; no firm D call. Germline V gene data show CDR1 as LNHDA and CDR2 as SQIVND (reference sequence). This CDR3 is built from 14 residues. V was clipped by 7 bases and J by 7 bases, with 17 bases between them. The CDR3: CASISAEFRNEQFF. In DNA, the CDR3 is TGTGCCAGTATTTCCGCGGAGTTTCGGAATGAGCAGTTCTTC.